The TCR beta chain under discussion was sequenced for a study of cytomegalovirus exposure and HLA in healthy donors. Regarding the study as a whole: The tendency of first-cohort TCR clusters to co-occur in the 90 to 150 validation repertoires was the finding of a later analysis.

With regard to this clone: Antigen specificity is unknown.

The repertoire was sequenced with immunoSEQ multiplex PCR; TCRdb's copy has only in-frame clones and lacks some. Of some 260,000 clones listed, 80% to 95% are singletons. Germline V gene sequence: CDR1 MDHEN, CDR2 SYDVKM. The V gene lost 1 base and the J gene lost 5 bases, with 11 bases spanning the gap. The length of the CDR3 is 14 residues. The V call is TRBV28, the J call TRBJ2-5; D is uncertain. The sequenced sample consisted of PBMCs. The sequence was collected from a woman aged 25 to 39 in good health and CMV-seronegative. The CDR3, as DNA: TGTGCCAGCAGTTTATCTCAGGCCCGGGAGACCCAGTACTTC. Protein: CASSLSQARETQYF.